A single sample gave rise to the 27 T cell receptor beta chains below, sequenced in a study of identical twins. TCRdb used MiXCR to reprocess the 5' RACE reads, holding one entry per CDR3 protein. The data show 200,000 to 250,000 distinct CDR3 sequences, 6% to 7% seen once. The data also belong to a second study, concerning T cells expressing NK-cell markers.

Material for sequencing was CD8+ T cells sorted from blood. Receptors originate from a woman in her late teens or twenties in good health.

This sequence joins TRBV7-8 and TRBJ2-1, with 11 bases fitting TRBD1. The germline gives CDR1 SGHVS, CDR2 FQNEAQ. V was clipped by 1 base and J by 10 bases; unmatched bases: 3. This CDR3 contains 14 residues. CDR3 region: CASSLEGTGGEQFF. CDR3 in DNA: TGTGCCAGCAGCTTAGAGGGGACAGGGGGGGAGCAGTTCTTC.

V gene TRBV20-1 combines with J gene TRBJ2-7; 8 nucleotides match TRBD2. Trimming at V came to 5 bases and at J to 5 bases, leaving 8 bases not matched to a gene. CDR3 length: 13 residues. Germline CDR1 reads DFQATT; CDR2 reads SNEGSKA (reference sequence). CDR3 in amino acids: CSAGVAGLHEQYF. DNA for the CDR3: TGCAGTGCTGGGGTAGCGGGACTCCACGAGCAGTACTTC.

The chain uses TRBV7-6 and TRBJ1-2; TRBD1 aligns across 7 bases. Unmatched junction bases numbered 14, after V lost 5 bases and J lost 2 bases. Germline lookup yields CDR1 SGHVS and CDR2 FNYEAQ. The CDR3 is 17 amino acids. The CDR3 loop is CASSPLPDRAINYGYTF. The CDR3, as DNA: TGTGCCAGCAGCCCCCTACCTGACAGGGCAATAAACTATGGCTACACCTTC. The full variable domain, its missing parts supplied by reference TRBV7-6 and TRBJ1-2, is GAGVSQSPRYKVTKRGQDVALRCDPISGHVSLYWYRQALGQGPEFLTYFNYEAQQDKSGLPNDRFSAERPEGSISTLTIQRTEQRDSAMYRCASSPLPDRAINYGYTFGSGTRLTVV.

This chain joins TRBV2 and TRBJ2-6; 7 nucleotides align to TRBD1. The CDR3 is 16 amino acids. V trimming: 10 bases; J trimming: 2 bases; junction bases outside the gene matches: 11. CDR1 and CDR2 from the germline V gene are SNHLY and FYNNEI. The CDR3 reads CATLGTEGAGANVLTF. In DNA, the CDR3 is TGTGCCACTCTAGGGACAGAGGGTGCTGGGGCCAACGTCCTGACTTTC.

This clonotype was detected only a few times. The V gene is TRBV7-2, the J gene TRBJ2-1; unclear D gene. Trimming shortened V by 4 bases and J by 4 bases, and 14 bases separated the two germline ends. The CDR3 runs 15 residues. Germline V gene lookup returns CDR1 SGHTA and CDR2 FQGNSA. The CDR3 is CASSSLIRIYNEQFF. Here the CDR3 DNA reads TGTGCCAGCAGCTCCCTAATAAGGATATACAATGAGCAGTTCTTC. Filled out from reference TRBV7-2 and TRBJ2-1, the complete variable domain reads GAGVSQSPSNKVTEKGKDVELRCDPISGHTALYWYRQSLGQGLEFLIYFQGNSAPDKSGLPSDRFSAERTGGSVSTLTIQRTQQEDSAVYLCASSSLIRIYNEQFFGPGTRLTVL.

In this sample, this clonotype turned up many times. This sequence joins TRBV29-1 and TRBJ2-3, with D uncertain. Germline V CDR1 and CDR2: SQVTM, ANQGSEA. Trimming took off 0 bases at V and 1 base at J, with 8 bases between the two ends. The CDR3 runs to 14 residues. In DNA, the CDR3 is TGCAGCGTTGAAGATCCCTCCCGCACAGATACGCAGTATTTT. Its protein product is CSVEDPSRTDTQYF.

The chain uses TRBV6-1 and TRBJ2-7; D may be TRBD2 (6 bases). This CDR3 has 14 amino acids. The germline CDR1 and CDR2 sequences are MNHNS and SASEGT. The germline V and J ends were trimmed by 0 bases and 6 bases, with 12 bases remaining between them. The CDR3 spells CASSEAYGGTEQYF. In DNA form, the CDR3 reads TGTGCCAGCAGTGAAGCGTACGGAGGGACCGAGCAGTACTTC.

The chain combines TRBV15 with TRBJ2-5, with D possibly TRBD1 on 5 matching bases. This CDR3 contains 13 residues. The germline V gene has CDR1 LNHNV and CDR2 YYDKDF (reference sequence). Trimming took 5 bases from V and 3 from J, leaving 10 bases between them. The CDR3 region is CATSRLGEETQYF. CDR3 bases: TGTGCCACCAGCCGATTAGGGGAAGAGACCCAGTACTTC.

This clonotype was detected ten times or more. The chain is built from TRBV6-5 and TRBJ2-7; D is perhaps TRBD2 (5 bases). V lost 1 base and J 0 bases, leaving 10 bases between the germline ends. CDR3 size: 15 residues. Germline V lookup: CDR1 MNHEY, CDR2 SVGAGI. CDR3 amino acids: CASSYFAGVSYEQYF. The CDR3 DNA sequence: TGTGCCAGCAGTTACTTCGCGGGCGTCTCCTACGAGCAGTACTTC.

The sample holds a few counts of this clonotype. This chain links TRBV6-5 with TRBJ1-4, with 7 positions matching TRBD1. From germline, CDR1 is MNHEY and CDR2 SVGAGI. The CDR3 extends over 16 amino acids. V lost 2 bases to trimming and J lost 4 bases; unmatched junction nucleotides: 7. The CDR3 protein is CASSYGSGTVNEKLFF. The DNA for the CDR3 is TGTGCCAGCAGTTACGGGTCGGGGACAGTTAATGAAAAACTGTTTTTT.

The chain links TRBV27 to TRBJ2-4, with 7 bases aligning to TRBD1. The J segment lost 6 bases and the V segment lost 5 bases, leaving 7 bases of the junction unmatched. The CDR3 has 14 residues. CDR1 and CDR2 from the germline V gene are MNHEY and SMNVEV (reference sequence). The CDR3 region has the DNA TGTGCCAGCAGTCCGGGACAGAAAATAAACATTCAGTACTTC. Encoded protein: CASSPGQKINIQYF.

This clonotype was seen at least ten times. V usage is TRBV25-1 and J usage is TRBJ2-7; the match to TRBD1 covers 9 bases. J was trimmed by 5 bases and V by 7 bases; bases with no gene match: 9. The CDR3 has 14 residues. Germline V gene lookup returns CDR1 MGHDK and CDR2 SYGVNS. CDR3 loop: CASTEGQGLHEQYF. For the CDR3, the DNA is TGTGCCAGCACCGAGGGACAGGGTCTCCACGAGCAGTACTTC.

This clonotype appeared a few times. The chain uses TRBV5-1 and TRBJ2-7; TRBD1 matches at 7 bases. This CDR3 has 15 amino acids. Germline V gene lookup returns CDR1 SGHRS and CDR2 YFSETQ. Losses at the gene ends were 2 bases for V and 2 bases for J; bases not matched to a gene: 7. The CDR3 DNA sequence: TGCGCCAGCAGCTTAGGGACAGTAGCACCCTACGAGCAGTACTTC. Its translation is CASSLGTVAPYEQYF.

This clonotype was seen only a few times. V is TRBV11-3 and J is TRBJ2-7; TRBD1 might be the D (6 bases). The germline V gene encodes CDR1 SGHNT and CDR2 YENEEA. Trimming removed 5 bases at V and 6 bases at J, with 23 bases between. The CDR3 runs to 16 residues. This CDR3 reads CASSPRAFTGLGEQYF. For the CDR3, the DNA is TGTGCCAGCAGCCCGAGGGCCTTTACAGGGTTGGGCGAGCAGTACTTC.

This clonotype was detected only a few times. V is TRBV4-1 and J is TRBJ2-1; TRBD2 matches at 12 bases. CDR1 and CDR2 from the germline V gene are MGHRA and YSYEKL. CDR3 length equals 16 residues. J was trimmed by 8 bases and V by 0 bases; bases with no gene match: 5. CDR3: CASSQERTSGGYEQFF. The CDR3 DNA reads as TGCGCCAGCAGCCAAGAGAGAACTAGCGGGGGGTATGAGCAGTTCTTC.

The V and J genes are TRBV4-1 and TRBJ2-3, with unresolved D. Germline V CDR1 and CDR2: MGHRA, YSYEKL. V was cut by 1 base and J by 3 bases, with 17 bases left in between. This CDR3 is 17 amino acids long. Here the CDR3 reads CASSQARPPRLTDTQYF. DNA of the CDR3: TGCGCCAGCAGCCAAGCCCGGCCGCCCAGGCTTACAGATACGCAGTATTTT.

The sample holds a few counts of this clonotype. This sequence joins TRBV9 and TRBJ2-1, with unresolved D. The CDR3 length is 15 residues. V lost 3 bases to trimming and J lost 5 bases, with 15 bases between them. Germline V gene data show CDR1 as SGDLS and CDR2 as YYNGEE. Here the CDR3 reads CASSAPRRPNNEQFF. Written as DNA, the CDR3 is TGTGCCAGCAGCGCCCCCCGGAGACCCAACAATGAGCAGTTCTTC.

The V and J genes are TRBV7-9 and TRBJ2-7; D is undetermined. V was shortened by 4 bases and J by 5 bases, with 15 bases between the two germline ends. The CDR3 extends over 14 amino acids. Germline V gene sequence: CDR1 SEHNR, CDR2 FQNEAQ (reference sequence). The CDR3 DNA is TGTGCCAGCAGCTACACTTCCCCGGTTGACGAGCAGTACTTC. This encodes CASSYTSPVDEQYF.

This clonotype showed up many times. The chain links TRBV27 to TRBJ2-2; 8 positions match TRBD1. J gave up 4 bases and V 5 bases, and 6 bases lay outside the gene matches. Germline V gene sequence: CDR1 MNHEY, CDR2 SMNVEV (reference sequence). The CDR3 extends over 15 amino acids. This CDR3 reads CASSPDRGSTGELFF. The CDR3 region has the DNA TGTGCCAGCAGTCCAGACAGGGGAAGCACCGGGGAGCTGTTTTTT.

The J gene is TRBJ2-5, the V gene TRBV20-1; no clear D gene. There are 13 residues in the CDR3. Germline V gene lookup returns CDR1 DFQATT and CDR2 SNEGSKA (reference sequence). V was shortened by 3 bases and J by 0 bases, with 8 bases between the two germline ends. The CDR3 DNA reads as TGCAGTGCTAGTGTGAGGTACCAAGAGACCCAGTACTTC. Amino acid sequence: CSASVRYQETQYF.

This clonotype was detected ten times or more. V gene TRBV5-1 combines with J gene TRBJ2-7; 9 nucleotides match TRBD1. This CDR3 is built from 14 residues. Per the germline V gene, CDR1 is SGHRS and CDR2 is YFSETQ. Trimming at V came to 2 bases and at J to 4 bases, leaving 4 bases not matched to a gene. CDR3 sequence reads: CASSFGTGIYEQYF. The DNA of the CDR3 is TGCGCCAGCAGCTTCGGGACAGGGATTTACGAGCAGTACTTC.

The table lists this clonotype with a few counts. The rearrangement links TRBV27 to TRBJ2-1; 11 bases line up with TRBD2. Germline V gives CDR1 MNHEY, CDR2 SMNVEV (reference sequence). The CDR3 covers 16 residues. V lost 5 bases and J lost 4; bases outside the gene matches: 7. The CDR3 here is CASSPHSGGAYNEQFF. The DNA of the CDR3 is TGTGCCAGCAGTCCCCATAGCGGGGGGGCGTACAATGAGCAGTTCTTC.

The V call is TRBV5-6, the J call TRBJ2-1; TRBD2 aligns across 12 bases. The CDR3 loop spans 15 amino acids. Germline values: CDR1 SGHDT, CDR2 YYEEEE. The ends lost 3 bases at V and 15 bases at J; junction bases unmatched: 13. Here the CDR3 reads CASSSTGTSGWGVFF. CDR3 DNA: TGTGCCAGCAGCTCTACCGGGACTAGCGGGTGGGGCGTGTTCTTC. Full variable domain (rest looked up from reference TRBV5-6 and TRBJ2-1): DAGVTQSPTHLIKTRGQQVTLRCSPKSGHDTVSWYQQALGQGPQFIFQYYEEEERQRGNFPDRFSGHQFPNYSSELNVNALLLGDSALYLCASSSTGTSGWGVFFGPGTRLTVL.

In its sample, this clonotype was seen many times. The chain links TRBV7-9 to TRBJ2-5, with 10 bases lining up with TRBD2. Germline CDR1 reads SEHNR; CDR2 reads FQNEAQ (reference sequence). The CDR3 runs 13 residues. J gave up 4 bases and V 8 bases, and 4 bases lay outside the gene matches. The CDR3 nucleotides are TGTGCCAGCTTGGCTAGCGGGAGAGAGACCCAGTACTTC. Translating gives CASLASGRETQYF.

This clonotype was observed many times. The V call is TRBV20-1, the J call TRBJ1-1; D ambiguous. Germline V gives CDR1 DFQATT, CDR2 SNEGSKA (reference sequence). The length of the CDR3 is 9 residues. With 5 bases removed from V and 7 bases from J, the gap between germline ends came to 5 bases. CDR3: CSAGREAFF. The CDR3 DNA reads TGCAGTGCTGGCCGTGAAGCTTTCTTT.

The chain carries TRBV29-1 and TRBJ2-7; 7 bases match TRBD2. The junction had 4 bases not matched to a gene; V was cut back by 6 bases and J by 5 bases. This CDR3 has 11 residues. Germline CDR1 is SQVTM and CDR2 is ANQGSEA. The CDR3 sequence is CSVGLDDEQYF. CDR3 sequence (DNA): TGCAGCGTAGGACTAGACGACGAGCAGTACTTC.

The chain links TRBV13 to TRBJ1-1; D gene ambiguous. CDR1 is PRHDT, CDR2 FYEKMQ, per germline (reference sequence). V was trimmed by 0 bases and J by 7 bases, leaving 9 bases between them. The CDR3 is 13 residues long. The CDR3 DNA sequence: TGTGCCAGCAGCTTAGGGAGGTCAGATGAAGCTTTCTTT. Its translation is CASSLGRSDEAFF.